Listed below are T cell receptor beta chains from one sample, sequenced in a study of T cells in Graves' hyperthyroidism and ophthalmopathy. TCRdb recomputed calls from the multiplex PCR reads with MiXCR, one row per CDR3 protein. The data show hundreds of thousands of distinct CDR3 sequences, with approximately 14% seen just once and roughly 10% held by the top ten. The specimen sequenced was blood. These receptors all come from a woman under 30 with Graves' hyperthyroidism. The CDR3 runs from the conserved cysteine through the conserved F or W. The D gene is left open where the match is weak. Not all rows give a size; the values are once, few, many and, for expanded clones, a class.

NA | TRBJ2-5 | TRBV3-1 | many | TGTGCCAGCAGCCTCACGCAAGAGACCCAGTACTTC | CASSLTQETQYF
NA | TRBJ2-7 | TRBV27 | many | TGTGCCAGCAGTTTATCGGCTAGCCCCCCATCGGACGAGCAGTACTTC | CASSLSASPPSDEQYF
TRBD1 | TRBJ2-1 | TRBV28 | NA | TGTGCCAGCAGTCCCTCGGACGGGACAGTTGCCTACAATGGGCAGTTCTTC | CASSPSDGTVAYNGQFF
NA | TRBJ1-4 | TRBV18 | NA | TGTGCCAGCCGATCGGACCTCGGAGGTGAAAAACTGTTTTTT | CASRSDLGGEKLFF
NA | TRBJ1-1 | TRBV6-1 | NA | TGTGCCACCGGGACATTTCTTGAAGCTTTCTTT | CATGTFLEAFF
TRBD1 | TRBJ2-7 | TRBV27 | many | TGTGCCAGCACCACGACAGGGGCCTACGAGCAGTACTTC | CASTTTGAYEQYF
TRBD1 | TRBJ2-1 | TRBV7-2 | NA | TGTGCCAGCAGCCACAGCCGAGGGACAGGGAACTACAATGAGCAGTTCTTC | CASSHSRGTGNYNEQFF
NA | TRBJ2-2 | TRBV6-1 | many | TGTGCCAGCTATGGGGGCAGGGAGAACACCGGGGAGCTGTTTTTT | CASYGGRENTGELFF
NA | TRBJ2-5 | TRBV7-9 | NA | TGTGCCAGCAGCTTGTCACGATTCCAAGAGACCCAGTACTTC | CASSLSRFQETQYF
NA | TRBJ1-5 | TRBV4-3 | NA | TGCGCCAGCAGCCAAGATTATAGAGGGTTGAGCAATCAGCCCCAGCATTTT | CASSQDYRGLSNQPQHF
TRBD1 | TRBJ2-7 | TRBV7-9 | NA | TGTGCCAGCAGCCCTGTGGGGACAGGGCCCTACGAGCAGTACTTC | CASSPVGTGPYEQYF
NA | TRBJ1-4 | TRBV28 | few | TGTGCCAGCAGTCCAATCAGCATCGTCCCGGGTGAAAAACTGTTTTTT | CASSPISIVPGEKLFF
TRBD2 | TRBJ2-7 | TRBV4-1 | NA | TGCGCCAGCAGCCAAATTGGACTAGCGAACGAGCAGTACTTC | CASSQIGLANEQYF
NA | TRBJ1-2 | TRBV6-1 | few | TGTGCCAGCAGTTCTACAGCATTTAACTATGGCTACACCTTC | CASSSTAFNYGYTF
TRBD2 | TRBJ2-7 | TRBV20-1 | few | TGCAGTGCTTGGCGCCTAGCGGGAGCAAACTACGAGCAGTACTTC | CSAWRLAGANYEQYF
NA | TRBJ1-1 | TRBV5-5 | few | TGTGCCAGCAGCTTGTGGGTTTCGAACACTGAAGCTTTCTTT | CASSLWVSNTEAFF
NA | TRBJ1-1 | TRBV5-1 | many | TGCGCCAGCAGCTTGGTGTTTAGCAGCATGAACACTGAAGCTTTCTTT | CASSLVFSSMNTEAFF
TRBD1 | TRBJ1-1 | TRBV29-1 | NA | TGCAGCGTGAAACAGGGGGCGAGCACTGAAGCTTTCTTT | CSVKQGASTEAFF
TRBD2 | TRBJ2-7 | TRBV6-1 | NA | TGTGCCATCAGTGAGCAACTAGCGGGAGGGATCTCCGAGCAGTACTTC | CAISEQLAGGISEQYF
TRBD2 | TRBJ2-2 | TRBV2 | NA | TGTGCCAGCAGTGAAGCGAAAAACGGACTAGCGGGAGCCTTTATCCCGAACACCGGGGAGCTGTTTTTT | CASSEAKNGLAGAFIPNTGELFF
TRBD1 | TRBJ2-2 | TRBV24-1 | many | TGTGCCACCAGTGATCGGACAGGGGAGACCGGGGAGCTGTTTTTT | CATSDRTGETGELFF
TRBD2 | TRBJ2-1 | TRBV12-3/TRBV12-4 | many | TGTGCCAGCAAAGTTCGCGGGAGGGCAGAGGAGCAGTTCTTC | CASKVRGRAEEQFF
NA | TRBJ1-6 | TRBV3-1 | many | TGTGCCAGCAGCGGTCACGGGTATAATTCACCCCTCCACTTT | CASSGHGYNSPLHF
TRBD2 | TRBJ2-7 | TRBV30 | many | TGTGCCTGGAGCGGCGGGACTAGTGTCTACGAGCAGTACTTC | CAWSGGTSVYEQYF
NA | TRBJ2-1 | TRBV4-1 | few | TGCGCCAGCAGCCAAGAGCGTGAGCAGTTCTTC | CASSQEREQFF
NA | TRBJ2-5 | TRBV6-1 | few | TGTGCCAGCAGACCCCGGGAGCCCCCAGAGACCCAGTACTTC | CASRPREPPETQYF
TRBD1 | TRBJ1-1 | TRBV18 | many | TGTGCCAGCTCACCCGGGACAGGGGGCCCTGTAAGAACTGAAGCTTTCTTT | CASSPGTGGPVRTEAFF
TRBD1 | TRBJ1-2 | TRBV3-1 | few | TGTGCCAGCAGACCCTCAGGGGGCAGGGGGTATCTTGGCTACACCTTC | CASRPSGGRGYLGYTF
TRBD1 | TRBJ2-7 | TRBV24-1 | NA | TGTGCCACGAGACCCGGGACAGGCTCCTACGAGCAGTACTTC | CATRPGTGSYEQYF
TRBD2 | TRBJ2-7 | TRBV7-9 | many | TGTGCCAGCAGCTTAAGTTATTTGTTGACTAGCGATGACGAGCAGTACTTC | CASSLSYLLTSDDEQYF
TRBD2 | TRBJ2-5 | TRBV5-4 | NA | TGTGCCAGCAGCTTGAAAGCGGGACAAGAGACCCAGTACTTC | CASSLKAGQETQYF
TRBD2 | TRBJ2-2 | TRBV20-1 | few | TGCAGTGCACGCAGCGGGAGGGAGTCCGGGGAGCTGTTTTTT | CSARSGRESGELFF
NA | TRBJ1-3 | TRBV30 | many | TGTGCCTGGAGGGAACAGTGGTCCTCTGGAAACACCATATATTTT | CAWREQWSSGNTIYF
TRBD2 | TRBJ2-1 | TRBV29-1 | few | TGCAGCGTTCAAACTAGCGGGAGGGGGAATGAGCAGTTCTTC | CSVQTSGRGNEQFF
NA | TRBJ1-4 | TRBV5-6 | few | TGTGCCAGCAGCGCCGGGAAGGAAAAACTGTTTTTT | CASSAGKEKLFF
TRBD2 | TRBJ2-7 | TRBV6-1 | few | TGTGCCAGCAGTGAGGCCGAGCTAAAACGGACTAGCGGGAGTGGAGAGCAGTACTTC | CASSEAELKRTSGSGEQYF
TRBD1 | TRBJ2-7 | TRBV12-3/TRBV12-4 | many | TGTGCCAGCGGACAGGGGACCCACTACGAGCAGTACTTC | CASGQGTHYEQYF
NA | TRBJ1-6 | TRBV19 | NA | TGTGCCAGTAGTATGACAGCCAATTCACCCCTCCACTTT | CASSMTANSPLHF
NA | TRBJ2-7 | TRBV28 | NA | TGTGCCAGCAGTTTCGATACGGGAAATTACGAGCAGTACTTC | CASSFDTGNYEQYF
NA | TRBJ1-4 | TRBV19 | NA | TGTGCCAGTAGTGGTCCGGTACATGAAAAACTGTTTTTT | CASSGPVHEKLFF
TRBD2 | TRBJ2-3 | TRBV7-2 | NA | TGTGCCAGCAGCTTACCGGGACTAGCGGGAGAGACAGATACGCAGTATTTT | CASSLPGLAGETDTQYF